This TCR beta chain is drawn from a study of cytomegalovirus exposure and HLA in healthy donors. Study-level points and caveats: Within an earlier analysis, most TCR beta V segments proved productive either about 90% or about 30% of the time. According to a later analysis, most TCR beta chains associated with CMV appeared HLA-restricted.

This clone appeared a few times. The antigen is not known. The germline V gene has CDR1 MGHRA and CDR2 YSYEKL. The CDR3 runs to 15 residues. V shed 0 bases, J shed 3 bases, and the junction held 3 bases outside the gene matches. Primers included in the PCR were 60 Vbeta and 13 Jbeta primers. Generated by immunoSEQ multiplex PCR, the TCRdb table keeps only in-frame clones and is missing some. This sample yields roughly 200,000 clones, of which 80% are seen a single time; 0.6% to 0.7% belongs to the top ten. V gene TRBV4-1 combines with J gene TRBJ2-7, with 9 positions matching TRBD1. The source material was PBMCs. This TCR came from a boy under 18 in good health and CMV-seronegative. The DNA of the CDR3 is TGCGCCAGCAGCCAAGAAAGGGACAGGGTCTACGAGCAGTACTTC. This encodes CASSQERDRVYEQYF.